These 7 T cell receptor beta chains came from one sample sequenced in a study of T cells after yellow fever vaccination. One entry per CDR3 protein, called by TCRdb with MiXCR from the 5' RACE reads. This table holds fewer than 150,000 distinct CDR3 sequences, approximately 7.1% found once. Sequences were derived from CD4+ T cells sorted from PBMCs, sampled roughly 46 days after the first yellow fever vaccination. The receptors here all came from a man aged 18 to 29 who received the YFV17D yellow fever vaccine.

There are many counts of this clonotype. V gene TRBV20-1 combines with J gene TRBJ1-5; tentatively, D is TRBD1 (5 bases). This CDR3 has 14 residues. Germline lookup yields CDR1 DFQATT and CDR2 SNEGSKA (reference sequence). The V end lost 3 bases, the J end lost 5 bases, and 14 bases lay between the germline ends. CDR3 loop: CSASPRTPYQPQHF. The CDR3 DNA reads as TGCAGTGCTAGCCCCCGGACACCTTATCAGCCCCAGCATTTT.

This clonotype was seen more than once but under ten times. V usage is TRBV19 and J usage is TRBJ2-1; TRBD2 might be the D (5 bases). The germline V gene encodes CDR1 LNHDA and CDR2 SQIVND (reference sequence). Trimming removed 1 base at V and 3 bases at J, with 19 bases between. This CDR3 is 18 amino acids long. CDR3 coding DNA: TGTGCCAGTAGTATAGGGGAGAAGGCTCACCGTAACTACAATGAGCAGTTCTTC. Its translation is CASSIGEKAHRNYNEQFF.

This clonotype was counted ten times or more. The chain is built from TRBV7-9 and TRBJ1-5; no definite D call. CDR3 length equals 13 residues. Trimming removed 4 bases from V and 7 bases from J, with 11 bases in between. Germline V gene lookup returns CDR1 SEHNR and CDR2 FQNEAQ (reference sequence). CDR3 residues: CASSSGTEQPQHF. The CDR3 region has the DNA TGTGCCAGCAGCTCGGGAACAGAGCAGCCCCAGCATTTT.

This sequence joins TRBV29-1 and TRBJ2-1; the match to TRBD2 covers 11 bases. Unmatched junction bases numbered 4, after V lost 2 bases and J lost 4 bases. CDR3 size: 15 residues. From germline, CDR1 is SQVTM and CDR2 ANQGSEA. CDR3 coding DNA: TGCAGCGTTGAATGGGGGACTAGCGGTTACAATGAGCAGTTCTTC. This gives the protein CSVEWGTSGYNEQFF.

This clonotype was seen repeatedly, ten times or more. The chain employs TRBV6-2 or TRBV6-3 and TRBJ1-1; no reliable D call. Per the germline V gene, CDR1 is MNHEY and CDR2 is SVGEGT. V gave up 6 bases and J gave up 5 bases, with 16 bases separating them. The length of the CDR3 is 14 residues. CDR3 nucleotides: TGTGCCAGCAGACGGCTACGTGGTGGGACTGAAGCTTTCTTT. Translation gives CASRRLRGGTEAFF.

This clonotype has at least ten counts. CDR3 DNA sequence: TGTGCCAGCAGCCAGACAGGGAACTATGGCTACACCTTC. This codes for CASSQTGNYGYTF. The rearrangement joins TRBV5-6 to TRBJ1-2; TRBD1 matches at 7 bases. CDR3 length equals 13 residues. The germline V gene has CDR1 SGHDT and CDR2 YYEEEE. With 4 bases clipped from V and 2 bases from J, the junction kept 2 bases outside the gene matches.

This clonotype was detected ten times or more. The gene calls are TRBV28 and TRBJ2-5, with unresolved D. This CDR3 region has 13 residues. The V gene's germline CDR1 is MDHEN and CDR2 SYDVKM. Between the trimmed V and J ends, which lost 5 bases and 1 base, there was a span of 8 bases. Written as DNA, the CDR3 is TGTGCCAGCAGTAAGACGGCCCAAGAGACCCAGTACTTC. This gives the protein CASSKTAQETQYF. Full variable domain (missing parts from reference TRBV28 and TRBJ2-5): DVKVTQSSRYLVKRTGEKVFLECVQDMDHENMFWYRQDPGLGLRLIYFSYDVKMKEKGDIPEGYSVSREKKERFSLILESASTNQTSMYLCASSKTAQETQYFGPGTRLLVL.